This T cell receptor (beta chain) is drawn from a study of CD8 T cells in Susac syndrome. Note on this clonotype: Antigen unknown.

Findings and limits, study-wide: It was acknowledged in the study that its TCR sequencing and HLA analysis involved a relatively small number of individuals.

Per the germline V gene, CDR1 is SQVTM and CDR2 is ANQGSEA. CDR3 length equals 15 residues. The junction had 14 bases not matched to a gene; V was cut back by 7 bases and J by 5 bases. The authors reverse transcribed roughly 0.5 to 1 ug RNA with random hexamers. By means of immunoSEQ multiplex PCR, TCR beta CDR3 spanning 54 Vbeta and 13 Jbeta underwent amplification. TCRdb reprocessed the immunoSEQ multiplex PCR reads via MiXCR and lists one record per CDR3 protein. This table holds approximately 71,000 distinct CDR3 sequences, roughly 95% found once. This TCR was recovered from a human donor with multiple sclerosis. The sequencing input was CD4+ T cells from PBMCs. The rearrangement links TRBV29-1 to TRBJ2-5; 9 positions agree with TRBD1. The CDR3 region is CSAFNRGRGEETQYF. DNA of the CDR3: TGCAGCGCCTTTAACAGGGGGCGCGGGGAGGAGACCCAGTACTTC.